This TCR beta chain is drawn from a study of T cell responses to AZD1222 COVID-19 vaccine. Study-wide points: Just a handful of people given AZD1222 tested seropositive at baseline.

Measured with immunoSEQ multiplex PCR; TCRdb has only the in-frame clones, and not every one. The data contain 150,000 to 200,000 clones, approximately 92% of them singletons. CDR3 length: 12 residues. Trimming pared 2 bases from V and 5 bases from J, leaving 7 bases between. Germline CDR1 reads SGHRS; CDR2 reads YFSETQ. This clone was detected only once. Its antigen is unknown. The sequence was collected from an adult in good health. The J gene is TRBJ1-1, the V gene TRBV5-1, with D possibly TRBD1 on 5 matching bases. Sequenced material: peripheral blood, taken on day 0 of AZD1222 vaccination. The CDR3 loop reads CASSFGGTEAFF. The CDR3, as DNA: TGCGCCAGCAGCTTCGGGGGGACTGAAGCTTTCTTT.